The T cell receptor (beta chain) described here comes from a study of blood T cell repertoires in COVID-19. About the research overall: COVID-19 samples from acute and convalescent phases originated in the United States, Italy and Spain.

V was clipped by 5 bases and J by 6 bases; unmatched bases: 11. Germline V gives CDR1 SGHTA, CDR2 FQGTGA. The CDR3 length is 16 residues. Generated by immunoSEQ multiplex PCR, the TCRdb table keeps only in-frame clones and is missing some. The sample gives under 30,000 clones, 87% of which show up once; 9.3% is in the top ten. Sequenced sample: peripheral blood. This receptor was obtained from a human donor in a cohort sampled during active COVID-19. V is TRBV7-3 and J is TRBJ2-3; TRBD2 matches 10 bases. CDR3 DNA: TGTGCCAGCAGCCCCCAAAGCGGGGGGGCATTGGATACGCAGTATTTT. Translated: CASSPQSGGALDTQYF.